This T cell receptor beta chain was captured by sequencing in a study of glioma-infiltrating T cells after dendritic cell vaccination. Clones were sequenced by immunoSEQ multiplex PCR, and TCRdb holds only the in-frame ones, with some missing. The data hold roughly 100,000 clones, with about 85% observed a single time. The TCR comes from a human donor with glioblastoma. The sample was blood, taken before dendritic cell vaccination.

Written as DNA, the CDR3 is TGTGCCAGCAGCTTAGTCATAGCGGCGAACTCCTACAATGAGCAGTTCTTC. It specifies CASSLVIAANSYNEQFF. This chain uses TRBV11-2 with TRBJ2-1; tentatively, D is TRBD2 (6 bases). The CDR3 totals 17 residues. Trimming took off 1 base at V and 0 bases at J, with 13 bases between the two ends. The germline V gene encodes CDR1 SGHAT and CDR2 FQNNGV. Variable domain in full (rest from reference TRBV11-2 and TRBJ2-1): EAGVAQSPRYKIIEKRQSVAFWCNPISGHATLYWYQQILGQGPKLLIQFQNNGVVDDSQLPKDRFSAERLKGVDSTLKIQPAKLEDSAVYLCASSLVIAANSYNEQFFGPGTRLTVL.